The 20 T cell receptor beta chains below come from one sample, sequenced in a study of response to subunit inactivated influenza vaccine. TCRdb itself ran the RT-PCR reads through MiXCR, one entry per CDR3 protein. The sample records roughly 570,000 distinct CDR3 sequences, approximately 14% being singletons. The sample was PBMCs from blood, taken about 11 days after vaccination. The receptors derive from a man aged 50 to 59 who received an inactivated influenza vaccine.

This clonotype was found a few times. CDR3 sequence: CSVDPDQETQYF. The CDR3 bases are TGCAGCGTTGATCCAGATCAAGAGACCCAGTACTTC. J is TRBJ2-5 and V is TRBV29-1; D is undetermined. The CDR3 is 12 residues long. Germline CDR1 SQVTM, CDR2 ANQGSEA. Between the trimmed V and J ends, which lost 3 bases and 2 bases, there was a span of 7 bases. Full variable domain (missing parts from reference TRBV29-1 and TRBJ2-5): SAVISQKPSRDICQRGTSLTIQCQVDSQVTMMFWYRQQPGQSLTLIATANQGSEATYESGFVIDKFPISRPNLTFSTLTVSNMSPEDSSIYLCSVDPDQETQYFGPGTRLLVL.

V usage is TRBV18 and J usage is TRBJ2-7; D possibly corresponds to TRBD2 (6 bases). The CDR3 extends over 15 amino acids. Per the germline V gene, CDR1 is KGHSH and CDR2 is LQKENI. Trimming cost V 2 bases and J 2 bases, with 13 bases left between them. The CDR3 coding sequence is TGTGCCAGCTCACCAGTAGGACTACCACCCTACGAGCAGTACTTC. Encoded protein: CASSPVGLPPYEQYF.

This clonotype turned up a few times. The chain recombines TRBV5-1 with TRBJ2-1; 8 positions agree with TRBD1. With 7 bases clipped from V and 7 bases from J, the junction kept 10 bases outside the gene matches. This CDR3 is built from 14 residues. Germline lookup yields CDR1 SGHRS and CDR2 YFSETQ. Here the CDR3 reads CASDLGQGMNEQFF. The CDR3 DNA reads as TGCGCCAGCGACCTAGGACAGGGAATGAATGAGCAGTTCTTC.

This rearrangement joins TRBV20-1 to TRBJ2-4; D gene uncertain. The CDR3 spans 10 residues. The germline gives CDR1 DFQATT, CDR2 SNEGSKA (reference sequence). V was clipped by 3 bases and J by 7 bases, with 4 bases between them. This CDR3 is CSASVNIQYF. CDR3 sequence (DNA): TGCAGTGCTAGTGTGAACATTCAGTACTTC.

CDR3 sequence reads: CASSVNSGWETEQYF. As DNA, the CDR3 is TGTGCCAGCAGCGTAAACTCAGGGTGGGAAACCGAGCAGTACTTC. The J gene is TRBJ2-7, the V gene TRBV11-2; possibly TRBD1 for D (5 bases). Germline values: CDR1 SGHAT, CDR2 FQNNGV. V dropped 5 bases and J dropped 6 bases, with 20 bases sitting between them. The CDR3 runs to 15 residues.

This clonotype occurred a few times. A read error may account for a junction end that differs from germline. The V call is TRBV12-3 or TRBV12-4, the J call TRBJ2-5; TRBD1 might be the D (6 bases). The CDR3 is made up of 13 amino acids. The CDR3 nucleotides read TGTGCCAGCAGATTAGGGGGATCGGAGACCCAGTACTTC. This translates into CASRLGGSETQYF.

This clonotype was detected ten times or more. The V and J genes are TRBV7-2 and TRBJ2-7; D perhaps matches TRBD1 (6 bases). The CDR3 loop spans 13 amino acids. CDR1 and CDR2 (germline): SGHTA, FQGNSA. V was shortened by 2 bases and J by 5 bases, with 10 bases between the two germline ends. Here the CDR3 reads CASSLFTGNEQYF. The CDR3, as DNA: TGTGCCAGCAGCTTATTCACAGGGAACGAGCAGTACTTC.

The CDR3 loop is CASSLVVSSGDTQYF. For the CDR3, the DNA is TGTGCCAGCAGCTTGGTAGTCTCCTCCGGAGATACGCAGTATTTT. The rearrangement uses TRBV5-6 and TRBJ2-3; unclear D gene. The length of the CDR3 is 15 residues. Trimming stripped 0 bases from V and 5 bases from J, with 13 bases between. CDR1 SGHDT and CDR2 YYEEEE come from the germline V gene. The full variable domain, in which reference TRBV5-6 and TRBJ2-3 provide the parts outside the CDR3, is DAGVTQSPTHLIKTRGQQVTLRCSPKSGHDTVSWYQQALGQGPQFIFQYYEEEERQRGNFPDRFSGHQFPNYSSELNVNALLLGDSALYLCASSLVVSSGDTQYFGPGTRLTVL.

The DNA for the CDR3 is TGTGCCAGCAGACGACCGCAAGGGTCACCCCTCCACTTT. Encoded protein: CASRRPQGSPLHF. The chain links TRBV12-3 or TRBV12-4 to TRBJ1-6; D gene unclear. The CDR3 totals 13 residues. V lost 6 bases and J lost 10, with 13 bases in between.

This clonotype was seen more than once but under ten times. This chain links TRBV20-1 with TRBJ1-4; D uncertain. The CDR3 has 13 amino acids. Germline V gene sequence: CDR1 DFQATT, CDR2 SNEGSKA (reference sequence). V was pared by 6 bases and J by 4 bases, with 12 bases between. This chain's CDR3 is CSAKTPFNEKLFF. The DNA for the CDR3 is TGCAGTGCAAAGACTCCCTTTAATGAAAAACTGTTTTTT.

This clonotype was counted a few times. The CDR3 protein is CASSPPPPGELFF. CDR3 nucleotides: TGTGCCAGCTCACCACCACCGCCCGGGGAGCTGTTTTTT. This chain links TRBV18 with TRBJ2-2; D gene ambiguous. The CDR3 spans 13 residues. Germline values: CDR1 KGHSH, CDR2 LQKENI. V was clipped by 0 bases and J by 6 bases, with 5 bases between them.

The table lists this clonotype with a few counts. The chain employs TRBV11-2 and TRBJ2-1, with TRBD2 identical over 12 bases. Germline values: CDR1 SGHAT, CDR2 FQNNGV. With V trimmed by 5 bases and J by 8 bases, 7 bases remained unmatched. The CDR3 has 15 amino acids. CDR3 amino acids: CASSPGLAGSHEQFF. The DNA of the CDR3 is TGTGCCAGCAGCCCTGGACTAGCGGGGAGTCATGAGCAGTTCTTC.

The V gene is TRBV29-1, the J gene TRBJ2-7, with D possibly being TRBD2 (6 bases). From germline, CDR1 is SQVTM and CDR2 ANQGSEA. V lost 6 bases to trimming and J lost 6 bases, with 18 bases between them. This CDR3 has 13 amino acids. The CDR3 here is CSVPGTSKGEQYF. CDR3 in DNA: TGCAGCGTCCCCGGGACTTCCAAGGGCGAGCAGTACTTC.

This chain connects TRBV29-1 to TRBJ1-1, with D unresolved. The CDR3 totals 10 residues. Trimming cost V 1 base and J 11 bases, with 8 bases left between them. From germline, CDR1 is SQVTM and CDR2 ANQGSEA. CDR3 loop: CSVEAVAAFF. The CDR3 nucleotides read TGCAGCGTTGAAGCAGTCGCCGCTTTCTTT.

This clonotype was counted a few times. The chain uses TRBV12-3 or TRBV12-4 and TRBJ2-1, with TRBD2 matching 12 bases. The CDR3 totals 14 residues. V dropped 5 bases and J dropped 12; count of bases not matched to a gene: 8. CDR3 DNA: TGTGCCAGCAGTAATGGACTAGCGGGATATTGGCAGTTCTTC. Its translation is CASSNGLAGYWQFF.

This clonotype came up a few times. The V and J genes are TRBV12-3 or TRBV12-4 and TRBJ1-3; D remains unclear. The CDR3 is 14 residues long. The V end was cut by 6 bases, the J end by 8 bases, with 17 bases between. In nucleotides, the CDR3 is TGTGCCAGCAGCTTCCGGGAATCCTTCTACACCATATATTTT. This gives the protein CASSFRESFYTIYF.

The chain employs TRBV6-2 or TRBV6-3 and TRBJ2-2; 7 bases match TRBD2. After removal of 5 bases from V and 4 bases from J, the junction contained 7 bases not matched to a gene. The germline gives CDR1 MNHEY, CDR2 SVGEGT. This CDR3 region has 15 residues. The CDR3 loop is CASSTEGRGTGELFF. The CDR3 DNA is TGTGCCAGCAGTACTGAGGGGAGGGGCACCGGGGAGCTGTTTTTT.

The table lists this clonotype with many counts. The chain couples TRBV5-1 to TRBJ2-3; possible D gene TRBD2, 6 bases. CDR1 and CDR2 from the germline V gene are SGHRS and YFSETQ. This CDR3 region has 15 residues. V dropped 2 bases and J dropped 1 base, with 11 bases sitting between them. CDR3 loop: CASSFIAAGTDTQYF. CDR3 coding DNA: TGCGCCAGCAGCTTTATAGCGGCGGGCACAGATACGCAGTATTTT.

In DNA form, the CDR3 reads TGCGCCAGTCAAACAGGGGTGGGGCGATCTGGGGCCAACGTCCTGACTTTC. Protein sequence: CASQTGVGRSGANVLTF. This chain connects TRBV5-1 to TRBJ2-6; TRBD1 agrees at 7 bases. V trimming: 8 bases; J trimming: 1 base; junction bases outside the gene matches: 12. The CDR3 is 17 residues long. Germline CDR1 is SGHRS and CDR2 is YFSETQ.

Only a few counts were recorded for this clonotype. The chain employs TRBV29-1 and TRBJ2-3; 12 bases are a match to TRBD2. Germline V gives CDR1 SQVTM, CDR2 ANQGSEA. V lost 4 bases and J lost 4; bases outside the gene matches: 9. The CDR3 loop spans 16 amino acids. CDR3: CSVGAPSGRVADTQYF. The CDR3 nucleotides read TGCAGCGTTGGGGCACCTAGCGGGAGGGTTGCAGATACGCAGTATTTT.